The 15 T cell receptor beta chains in this list originate from one sample, sequenced in a study of Tregs in tolerant kidney transplant recipients. Data came from immunoSEQ multiplex PCR; TCRdb stores just in-frame clones and leaves some out. This sample has about 64,000 clones; around 87% occur once, and the top ten carry 3.5% to 4.5%. Mixed chimerism was transient after nonmyeloablative marrow transplants from related graft donors. The sample consisted of CD4+ T cells from blood (PBMCs), taken 6 months after the transplant. The receptors derive from a human patient who received a combined kidney and bone marrow transplant. Part of the T cell pool may stem from the graft donor.

This clone was observed a few times. The genes are TRBV7-9 and TRBJ2-7; D is unclear. Germline CDR1 is SEHNR and CDR2 is FQNEAQ (reference sequence). V was trimmed by 1 base and J by 4 bases, leaving 5 bases between them. This CDR3 contains 12 residues. CDR3 nucleotide sequence: TGTGCCAGCAGCTTAGGCAGGTACGAGCAGTACTTC. Its translation: CASSLGRYEQYF.

This clone was detected once. The rearrangement joins TRBV6-1 to TRBJ1-4, with D perhaps TRBD1 (6 bases). The CDR3 spans 13 residues. Between the trimmed V and J ends, which lost 8 bases and 5 bases, there was a span of 12 bases. CDR1 is MNHNS, CDR2 SASEGT, per germline. Here the CDR3 reads CASVDRINEKLFF. CDR3 bases: TGTGCCAGCGTCGACAGGATAAATGAAAAACTGTTTTTT.

The chain employs TRBV6-1 and TRBJ2-1; 10 bases are a match to TRBD2. The CDR3 covers 16 residues. Germline-derived CDR1 and CDR2 are MNHNS and SASEGT. The V gene end was trimmed by 6 bases and the J gene end by 4 bases; junction bases not matched to a gene: 9. The CDR3 loop reads CASSERRAGGYNEQFF. The DNA of the CDR3 is TGTGCCAGCAGCGAACGTAGAGCGGGGGGGTACAATGAGCAGTTCTTC.

The CDR3 sequence is CASSFRLADTDTQYF. The CDR3 DNA follows: TGTGCCAGCAGCTTTCGCCTAGCGGACACAGATACGCAGTATTTT. This rearrangement joins TRBV7-9 to TRBJ2-3; TRBD2 matches 7 bases. The CDR3 has 15 amino acids. CDR1 is SEHNR, CDR2 FQNEAQ, per germline (reference sequence). Trimming took 3 bases from V and 2 from J; bases not matched to a gene: 5.

This clone was counted a single time. The gene calls are TRBV5-6 and TRBJ1-2; D not certain. This CDR3 is built from 15 residues. Trimming removed 0 bases at V and 4 bases at J, with 13 bases between. From germline, CDR1 is SGHDT and CDR2 YYEEEE. CDR3: CASSLVVRPRYGYTF. The CDR3 DNA sequence: TGTGCCAGCAGCTTGGTTGTCAGGCCTCGCTATGGCTACACCTTC.

The rearrangement joins TRBV18 to TRBJ1-2; 10 positions match TRBD1. Per the germline V gene, CDR1 is KGHSH and CDR2 is LQKENI. V lost 3 bases and J lost 6; bases outside the gene matches: 4. This CDR3 has 14 residues. The CDR3 sequence: CASSPGQGSDGYTF. DNA for the CDR3: TGTGCCAGCTCACCGGGACAGGGGTCCGATGGCTACACCTTC.

A single count supports this clone. The chain links TRBV18 to TRBJ2-7; the D is unclear. In germline, CDR1 is KGHSH, CDR2 LQKENI. This CDR3 is built from 15 residues. V shed 3 bases and J shed 2 bases, with 14 bases lying between them. CDR3 sequence reads: CASSPPGRDAYEQYF. Written as DNA, the CDR3 is TGTGCCAGCTCACCTCCAGGCCGCGATGCCTACGAGCAGTACTTC. The entire variable domain, with the rest obtained from reference TRBV18 and TRBJ2-7, is as follows: NAGVMQNPRHLVRRRGQEARLRCSPMKGHSHVYWYRQLPEEGLKFMVYLQKENIIDESGMPKERFSAEFPKEGPSILRIQQVVRGDSAAYFCASSPPGRDAYEQYFGPGTRLTVT.

This clone has just a few counts. The genes are TRBV10-3 and TRBJ1-4, with TRBD1 matching 10 bases. This CDR3 has 17 residues. From germline, CDR1 is ENHRY and CDR2 SYGVKD. The V segment lost 2 bases and the J segment 10 bases; nucleotides outside the gene matches: 13. The CDR3 coding sequence is TGTGCCATCAGTGAGAACTACCCGGGACAGGGGCATGGAAAACTGTTTTTT. Translated: CAISENYPGQGHGKLFF.

The V call is TRBV18, the J call TRBJ1-5; 7 bases fit TRBD1. Germline V CDR1 and CDR2: KGHSH, LQKENI. This CDR3 region has 14 residues. The V gene end was trimmed by 5 bases and the J gene end by 4 bases; junction bases not matched to a gene: 5. CDR3 residues: CASSRTGPNQPQHF. For the CDR3, the DNA is TGTGCCAGCTCAAGGACAGGCCCTAATCAGCCCCAGCATTTT.

The chain couples TRBV7-6 to TRBJ1-1; 8 nucleotides align to TRBD1. Germline CDR1 SGHVS, CDR2 FNYEAQ. The CDR3 consists of 16 residues. V trimming: 4 bases; J trimming: 0 bases; junction bases outside the gene matches: 7. For the CDR3, the DNA is TGTGCCAGCAGCTCAGGGGGCCTACCGATGAACACTGAAGCTTTCTTT. It codes for CASSSGGLPMNTEAFF. Combining the CDR3 with reference TRBV7-6 and TRBJ1-1 gives the whole variable domain GAGVSQSPRYKVTKRGQDVALRCDPISGHVSLYWYRQALGQGPEFLTYFNYEAQQDKSGLPNDRFSAERPEGSISTLTIQRTEQRDSAMYRCASSSGGLPMNTEAFFGQGTRLTVV.

V and J are TRBV7-2 and TRBJ1-5; D is possibly TRBD1 (6 bases). Per germline, CDR1 SGHTA and CDR2 FQGNSA. Between the trimmed V and J ends, which lost 5 bases and 0 bases, there was a span of 11 bases. CDR3 length: 15 residues. CDR3 in DNA: TGTGCCAGCAGCCCGGACAGATATAGCAATCAGCCCCAGCATTTT. Translated, it gives CASSPDRYSNQPQHF.

The gene calls are TRBV7-6 and TRBJ2-4; the D is unclear. The CDR3 has 16 residues. V was clipped by 6 bases and J by 2 bases, with 17 bases between them. Looked up from germline, CDR1 is SGHVS and CDR2 is FNYEAQ. The CDR3 DNA reads as TGTGCCAGCAGTCACAGTTTGGAAGGATCCAAAAACATTCAGTACTTC. Protein: CASSHSLEGSKNIQYF. Drawing the rest from reference TRBV7-6 and TRBJ2-4, the complete variable domain is GAGVSQSPRYKVTKRGQDVALRCDPISGHVSLYWYRQALGQGPEFLTYFNYEAQQDKSGLPNDRFSAERPEGSISTLTIQRTEQRDSAMYRCASSHSLEGSKNIQYFGAGTRLSVL.

This rearrangement joins TRBV19 to TRBJ1-2; perhaps TRBD1 as D (5 bases). The CDR3 runs to 15 residues. Germline CDR1 and CDR2: LNHDA and SQIVND (reference sequence). The V and J ends lost 1 base and 5 bases respectively, with 14 bases between them. The CDR3 sequence: CASSIGQLISYGYTF. CDR3 DNA: TGTGCCAGTAGTATAGGACAGCTCATATCGTATGGCTACACCTTC.

The genes are TRBV7-8 and TRBJ1-2; 7 positions match TRBD1. The CDR3 is made up of 13 amino acids. The germline CDR1 and CDR2 sequences are SGHVS and FQNEAQ. V gave up 4 bases and J gave up 4 bases; unmatched junction bases: 3. The CDR3 nucleotides are TGTGCCAGCAGCTCGAGACAGGGCTATGGCTACACCTTC. As protein: CASSSRQGYGYTF.

The chain joins TRBV19 to TRBJ2-5, with 10 bases lining up with TRBD2. The CDR3 runs 20 residues. J lost 5 bases, V lost 3 bases, and 21 bases had no gene match. Germline V CDR1 and CDR2: LNHDA, SQIVND (reference sequence). CDR3 sequence reads: CASSMGVPKTSGRPQETQYF. The CDR3 DNA reads TGTGCCAGTAGTATGGGGGTACCGAAGACTAGCGGGCGGCCTCAGGAGACCCAGTACTTC.